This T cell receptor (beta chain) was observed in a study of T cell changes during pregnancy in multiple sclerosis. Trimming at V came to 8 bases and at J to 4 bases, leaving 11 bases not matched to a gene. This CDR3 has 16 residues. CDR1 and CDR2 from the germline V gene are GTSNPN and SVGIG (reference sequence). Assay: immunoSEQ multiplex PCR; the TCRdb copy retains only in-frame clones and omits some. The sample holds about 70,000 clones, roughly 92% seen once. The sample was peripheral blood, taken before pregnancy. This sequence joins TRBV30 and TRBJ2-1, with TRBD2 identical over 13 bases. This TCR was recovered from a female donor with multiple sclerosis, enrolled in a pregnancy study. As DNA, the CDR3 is TGTGCCCTCGATTCCACGGGACTAGCGGGGTACAATGAGCAGTTCTTC. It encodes CALDSTGLAGYNEQFF.